This T cell receptor beta chain was sequenced during a study of blood T cell repertoires in COVID-19. Study-level information: Donors in the United States, Italy and Spain gave samples during acute or convalescent COVID-19. Sources were T cells, B-cell-depleted T cells, or PBMCs; the material itself was cDNA or gDNA.

The CDR3 is 15 amino acids. In germline, CDR1 is SGHVS, CDR2 FNYEAQ. V lost 5 bases, J lost 7 bases, and 15 bases lay in between. As processed by the authors: Reference gene primer amplification in the assay estimated nucleated cell counts. Profiled with immunoSEQ multiplex PCR; TCRdb holds only in-frame clones, not every one. The DNA gave D and trimming, while V, J and clone size come from that table. The table lists 35,000 to 50,000 clones, about 85% of them singletons. The clonotype was recovered from a man in his 60s with acute or convalescent COVID-19. This chain connects TRBV7-6 to TRBJ1-6; a possible D gene is TRBD1 (5 bases). Input material: peripheral blood. In nucleotides, the CDR3 is TGTGCCAGCAGCCCCCAAGGGACTCTCAATTCACCCCTCCACTTT. It translates to CASSPQGTLNSPLHF.